This T cell receptor beta chain comes out of a study of T cell responses to AZD1222 COVID-19 vaccine. Sequencing was performed with immunoSEQ multiplex PCR; in TCRdb, only in-frame clones are kept and a portion is missing. The sample lists under 95,000 clones; around 88% were seen once. CDR1 and CDR2 (germline): SGDLS, YYNGEE. This CDR3 has 18 amino acids. Trimming removed 0 bases from V and 1 base from J; junction bases left unmatched: 8. The sample in question was peripheral blood, obtained 28 days after the second AZD1222 dose. The receptor comes from an adult who received the AZD1222 COVID-19 vaccine. The genes are TRBV9 and TRBJ2-2; 8 nucleotides align to TRBD2. CDR3 nucleotides: TGTGCCAGCAGCGTAGGAGGAGGCGGGGGGCTGAACACCGGGGAGCTGTTTTTT. This codes for CASSVGGGGGLNTGELFF.